This entry is about one T cell receptor beta chain. Its antigen remains unidentified. Noted treatment: roughly 18 received Ad26.COV2.S at low or high dose, single or two shots; 5 received placebo; per-sample allocation not given. All samples were drawn on day 63, counting from the first vaccine or placebo injection. The individual, an adult aged 18-55 years, was a donor in Boston. The data were obtained in a study of Ad26.COV2.S vaccination and SARS-CoV-2 variants. At the level of the study: Recipients of Ad26.COV2.S got it intramuscularly, once or twice 56 days apart. General study findings and limits: Similar non-spike TCR breadth was seen in vaccine and placebo recipients. There was a possibility that the TCR breadth and depth analyses underestimated total T cell responses.

The ends lost 4 bases at V and 1 base at J; junction bases unmatched: 4. Germline V gene data show CDR1 as MGHDK and CDR2 as SYGVNS. There are 15 residues in the CDR3. Repertoires were generated with immunoSEQ multiplex PCR, while TCRdb's copy carries only in-frame clones and drops some. Of more than 300,000 clones listed, about 85% are singletons. The material sequenced was peripheral blood, taken in a trial of Ad26.COV2.S vaccine versus placebo. The clonotype was recovered from a person aged 18-60 years who received the Ad26.COV2.S COVID-19 vaccine or a placebo. The J gene is TRBJ1-1, the V gene TRBV25-1, with 9 bases identical to TRBD1. CDR3 DNA: TGTGCCAGCAGTGTAACAGGGGGCGCGAACACTGAAGCTTTCTTT. It yields the protein CASSVTGGANTEAFF. Looking up the rest from reference TRBV25-1 and TRBJ1-1 gives the full variable domain: EADIYQTPRYLVIGTGKKITLECSQTMGHDKMYWYQQDPGMELHLIHYSYGVNSTEKGDLSSESTVSRIRTEHFPLTLESARPSHTSQYLCASSVTGGANTEAFFGQGTRLTVV.